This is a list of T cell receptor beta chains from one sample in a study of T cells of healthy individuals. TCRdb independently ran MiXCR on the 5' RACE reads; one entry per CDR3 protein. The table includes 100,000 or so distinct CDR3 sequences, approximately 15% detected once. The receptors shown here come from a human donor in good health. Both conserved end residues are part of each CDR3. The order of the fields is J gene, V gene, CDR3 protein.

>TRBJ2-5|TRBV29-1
CSVDIGSETQYF
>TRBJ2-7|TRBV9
CASSAAGSLGVDEQYF
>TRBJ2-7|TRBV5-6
CASSSGQVPIYEQYF
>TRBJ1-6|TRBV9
CASSVSNSPLHF
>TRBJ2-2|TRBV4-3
CASSRTRQGGGELFF
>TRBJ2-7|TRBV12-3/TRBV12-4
CASSLPPDRVKYF
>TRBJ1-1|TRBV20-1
CSARGDSNTEAFF
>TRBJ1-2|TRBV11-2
CASSLVLIIYTF
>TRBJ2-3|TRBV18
CASSTPGTDTQYF
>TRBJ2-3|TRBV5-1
CASSPGVDSSTDTQYF
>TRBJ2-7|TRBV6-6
CASSYVDRDNEQYF
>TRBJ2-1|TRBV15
CATSRDRPGLGNEQFF
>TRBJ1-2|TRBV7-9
CASSLRDIANYGYTF
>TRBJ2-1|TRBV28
CASSPGTGGVLAGGEQFF
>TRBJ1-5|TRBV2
CASKRQGNQPQHF
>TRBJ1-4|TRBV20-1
CSAPKVPPDRRSKLFF
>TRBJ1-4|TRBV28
CASSLRNEKLFF
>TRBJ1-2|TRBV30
CAWSIGGSYGYTF
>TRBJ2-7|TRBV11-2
CASTASRDGYEQYF
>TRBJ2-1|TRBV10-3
CAISDPTGMGTQSSDEQFF
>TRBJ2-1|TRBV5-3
CARSLVTSRNTNEQFF